The 17 T cell receptor beta chains in this list originate from one sample, sequenced in a study of blood T cells in healthy people across ages. Primers used in a second PCR of about 7 to 12 cycles were a sample-barcoded 5' primer and a J-beta primer mix. TCRdb used MiXCR to reprocess the 5' RACE reads, holding one entry per CDR3 protein. The data contain 1.8 million or so distinct CDR3 sequences, 30% to 40% of them seen just once; the ten biggest clones take up around 23%. Sequenced input: blood. The source is a human donor in good health.

This rearrangement joins TRBV7-6 to TRBJ2-1, with D unresolved. The DNA end favors TRBJ2-7, so the J call may be wrong. This CDR3 region has 15 residues. Germline V gives CDR1 SGHVS, CDR2 FNYEAQ. The CDR3 protein is CASSLDRRSYNEQYF. In nucleotides, the CDR3 is TGTGCCAGCAGCTTAGATAGACGCTCCTACAATGAGCAGTACTTC.

CDR3 residues: CASSSPFQPQHF. The CDR3, as DNA: TGTGCCAGCAGCTCCCCATTTCAGCCCCAGCATTTT. This rearrangement joins TRBV7-2 to TRBJ1-5; D unclear. Germline values: CDR1 SGHTA, CDR2 FQGNSA. The length of the CDR3 is 12 residues. With 4 bases removed from V and 6 bases from J, the gap between germline ends came to 7 bases.

The V and J genes are TRBV4-1 and TRBJ2-7, with no clear D. Germline CDR1 MGHRA, CDR2 YSYEKL. Trimming cost V 0 bases and J 3 bases, with 9 bases left between them. This CDR3 contains 14 residues. CDR3 DNA: TGCGCCAGCAGCCAAGACACAAGGAACTACGAGCAGTACTTC. This codes for CASSQDTRNYEQYF.

The chain carries TRBV5-1 and TRBJ1-1, with D hard to call. Per germline, CDR1 SGHRS and CDR2 YFSETQ. The CDR3 runs 14 residues. V gave up 2 bases and J gave up 4 bases, with 12 bases separating them. The chain's CDR3 is CASSFELGSTEAFF. CDR3 DNA sequence: TGCGCCAGCAGCTTTGAGTTGGGTAGCACTGAAGCTTTCTTT.

About this clonotype itself: A read error may produce the germline difference seen at one junction end. The genes are TRBV6-5 and TRBJ1-2; D uncertain. Germline V gene lookup returns CDR1 MNHEY and CDR2 SVGAGI. The CDR3 runs 15 residues. CDR3 in amino acids: CVSSSERTTYRGYTF. CDR3 in DNA: TGTGTCAGCAGTTCGGAGCGGACGACCTATCGTGGCTACACCTTC.

The chain uses TRBV5-1 and TRBJ2-6; unclear D gene. The CDR3 contains 14 residues. The germline V gene encodes CDR1 SGHRS and CDR2 YFSETQ. With 4 bases removed from V and 4 bases from J, the gap between germline ends came to 9 bases. The CDR3 spells CASSEDAGANVLTF. In DNA form, the CDR3 reads TGCGCCAGCAGCGAAGACGCGGGGGCCAACGTCCTGACTTTC.

With regard to this clonotype: This may be a read error: a much more frequent sequence differs by one nucleotide. The chain recombines TRBV13 with TRBJ2-7; D is possibly TRBD2 (6 bases). V lost 0 bases, J lost 0 bases, and 9 bases lay in between. Per the germline V gene, CDR1 is PRHDT and CDR2 is FYEKMQ (reference sequence). The CDR3 is 15 amino acids. The CDR3 nucleotides read TGTGCCAGCAGCTTAGGCGGGGGTATCTCCTACGAGCAGTACTTC. It encodes CASSLGGGISYEQYF.

The chain is built from TRBV15 and TRBJ1-1, with D unresolved. The CDR3 is 15 residues long. Between the trimmed V and J ends, which lost 0 bases and 2 bases, there was a span of 10 bases. In germline, CDR1 is LNHNV, CDR2 YYDKDF (reference sequence). CDR3 region: CATSRDVNSNTEAFF. DNA for the CDR3: TGTGCCACCAGCAGAGATGTGAACAGCAACACTGAAGCTTTCTTT.

The chain has TRBV5-1 and TRBJ1-2; D is unresolved. V gave up 2 bases and J gave up 6 bases, with 8 bases separating them. Germline lookup yields CDR1 SGHRS and CDR2 YFSETQ. CDR3 length equals 12 residues. CDR3 sequence reads: CASSFPDDGYTF. Here the CDR3 DNA reads TGCGCCAGCAGCTTTCCCGACGATGGCTACACCTTC.

The chain links TRBV4-2 to TRBJ1-2; 8 positions match TRBD1. Per germline, CDR1 LGHNA and CDR2 YNFKEQ. V trimming: 4 bases; J trimming: 4 bases; junction bases outside the gene matches: 8. CDR3 size: 15 residues. The CDR3 is CASSLPGGQVYGYTF. The CDR3 DNA reads TGTGCCAGCAGCCTCCCGGGGGGACAGGTCTATGGCTACACCTTC.

The rearrangement joins TRBV6-5 to TRBJ2-5; 10 bases map to TRBD1. V dropped 2 bases and J dropped 5; count of bases not matched to a gene: 5. The CDR3 has 15 amino acids. CDR1 and CDR2 from the germline V gene are MNHEY and SVGAGI. This CDR3 reads CASSYDRGRGETQYF. The CDR3 bases are TGTGCCAGCAGTTACGACAGGGGGCGCGGGGAGACCCAGTACTTC.

This clonotype has just a few counts. CDR3 in DNA: TGTGCCAGCAGCAAACACCAGGGAGGAGCGGATGAGCAGTTCTTC. Amino acid sequence: CASSKHQGGADEQFF. The J gene is TRBJ2-1, the V gene TRBV21-1; TRBD2 reflects the table's D call only, with no check against the DNA. TRBV21-1 is recorded as a pseudogene. This CDR3 is built from 15 residues.

The chain employs TRBV7-2 and TRBJ2-2; no clear D gene. Germline CDR1 SGHTA, CDR2 FQGNSA. The CDR3 has 14 residues. Deletions cut 7 bases from V and 2 bases from J, with 11 bases between. The CDR3, as DNA: TGTGCCAGCATCCCGGTAACCAACACCGGGGAGCTGTTTTTT. It codes for CASIPVTNTGELFF.

V and J are TRBV11-2 and TRBJ2-4; no reliable D call. This CDR3 spans 15 amino acids. Trimming took off 0 bases at V and 6 bases at J, with 12 bases between the two ends. From germline, CDR1 is SGHAT and CDR2 FQNNGV. The CDR3: CASSLDLGGLNIQYF. The CDR3 DNA is TGTGCCAGCAGCTTAGATCTGGGCGGTTTAAACATTCAGTACTTC.

A few counts support this clonotype. J is TRBJ2-7 and V is TRBV12-3 or TRBV12-4; possibly TRBD1 for D (6 bases). This CDR3 contains 13 residues. Trimming left V 5 bases short and J 5 bases short, with 13 bases between. The chain's CDR3 is CASSRFRDNEQYF. DNA for the CDR3: TGTGCCAGCAGTAGGTTCAGGGACAACGAGCAGTACTTC.

This clonotype has a count of ten or more. The chain combines TRBV29-1 with TRBJ1-1, with no clear D. Per the germline V gene, CDR1 is SQVTM and CDR2 is ANQGSEA. V was shortened by 2 bases and J by 0 bases, with 7 bases between the two germline ends. The CDR3 length is 13 residues. CDR3 DNA: TGCAGCGTTGAAAGGCGGATGAACACTGAAGCTTTCTTT. Protein: CSVERRMNTEAFF. Using reference TRBV29-1 and TRBJ1-1 for the parts outside the CDR3, the full variable domain is SAVISQKPSRDICQRGTSLTIQCQVDSQVTMMFWYRQQPGQSLTLIATANQGSEATYESGFVIDKFPISRPNLTFSTLTVSNMSPEDSSIYLCSVERRMNTEAFFGQGTRLTVV.

The chain recombines TRBV11-2 with TRBJ2-7; D not resolved. CDR3 length equals 14 residues. Between the trimmed V and J ends, which lost 5 bases and 5 bases, there was a span of 16 bases. Germline V gene lookup returns CDR1 SGHAT and CDR2 FQNNGV. The CDR3 sequence: CASSASPEVNEQYF. DNA of the CDR3: TGTGCCAGCAGCGCCAGTCCCGAAGTCAACGAGCAGTACTTC.